These 17 T cell receptor beta chains came from one sample sequenced in a study of blood T cells in healthy people across ages. The use of a sample-barcoded 5' primer and a J-beta primer mix characterized a second PCR of roughly 6 to 11 cycles. TCRdb re-called the 5' RACE reads through MiXCR, storing one row per CDR3 protein. The sample gives 800,000 or so distinct CDR3 sequences, 25% of which show up once; approximately 4% is in the top ten. These data were also filed under a second study, of T cells of mothers and their children.

The sequenced sample consisted of blood. The receptors originated from a boy aged 5 to 17 in good health.

The chain links TRBV12-3 or TRBV12-4 to TRBJ2-6, with D tentatively TRBD2 (6 bases). Trimming shortened V by 4 bases and J by 1 base, and 14 bases separated the two germline ends. The CDR3 is 17 residues long. CDR3 DNA sequence: TGTGCCAGCAGTTGGGGACTGATCTCTTCTGGGGCCAACGTCCTGACTTTC. It translates to CASSWGLISSGANVLTF.

This clonotype was detected a few times. This chain uses TRBV29-1 with TRBJ2-1; the match to TRBD2 covers 7 bases. This CDR3 region has 14 residues. The junction had 2 bases not matched to a gene; V was cut back by 3 bases and J by 0 bases. CDR1 and CDR2 from the germline V gene are SQVTM and ANQGSEA. DNA for the CDR3: TGCAGCGTTGAGGAGCGGGACTCCTACAATGAGCAGTTCTTC. It translates to CSVEERDSYNEQFF.

The sample holds a few counts of this clonotype. The chain links TRBV14 to TRBJ2-7, with D possibly being TRBD1 (6 bases). The CDR3 extends over 14 amino acids. From germline, CDR1 is SGHDN and CDR2 FVKESK. Trimming left V 5 bases short and J 3 bases short, with 14 bases between. The CDR3 DNA follows: TGTGCCAGCAGCGCCAGGGACACCTTCTACGAGCAGTACTTC. Protein: CASSARDTFYEQYF.

This clonotype has only a few counts. V usage is TRBV6-2 or TRBV6-3 and J usage is TRBJ2-5, with 10 positions matching TRBD2. Germline loops: CDR1 MNHEY, CDR2 SVGEGT. V lost 2 bases, J lost 4 bases, and 4 bases stayed unmatched. There are 15 residues in the CDR3. The CDR3 spells CASSYPTSGLETQYF. The CDR3 DNA reads TGTGCCAGCAGTTACCCGACTAGCGGGTTAGAGACCCAGTACTTC.

The chain has TRBV28 and TRBJ1-1, with D unresolved. The CDR3 contains 13 residues. Germline CDR1 reads MDHEN; CDR2 reads SYDVKM. V was cut by 5 bases and J by 6 bases, with 13 bases left in between. This chain's CDR3 is CASSLTDASEAFF. The CDR3 coding sequence is TGTGCCAGCAGTCTCACCGACGCATCTGAAGCTTTCTTT. Based on the CDR3 plus reference TRBV28 and TRBJ1-1, the full variable domain is DVKVTQSSRYLVKRTGEKVFLECVQDMDHENMFWYRQDPGLGLRLIYFSYDVKMKEKGDIPEGYSVSREKKERFSLILESASTNQTSMYLCASSLTDASEAFFGQGTRLTVV.

V gene TRBV6-6 combines with J gene TRBJ2-7; the match to TRBD2 covers 8 bases. V gave up 6 bases and J gave up 6 bases; unmatched junction bases: 7. Per germline, CDR1 MNHNY and CDR2 SVGAGI (reference sequence). This CDR3 region has 13 residues. Written as DNA, the CDR3 is TGTGCCAGCAGCGCTAGCGGGTGGGGCGAGCAGTACTTC. It yields the protein CASSASGWGEQYF.

This clonotype was detected only a few times. V and J are TRBV7-9 and TRBJ2-7, with a possible D match to TRBD1 (5 bases). V lost 3 bases, J lost 0 bases, and 12 bases lay in between. Germline V gene lookup returns CDR1 SEHNR and CDR2 FQNEAQ (reference sequence). The CDR3 sequence is 15 residues long. This CDR3 is CASSFIGASSYEQYF. The CDR3 nucleotides are TGTGCCAGCAGCTTTATAGGGGCTAGCTCCTACGAGCAGTACTTC.

This clonotype was counted a few times. The CDR3 protein is CSAFYRESNEKLFF. The CDR3 region has the DNA TGCAGCGCCTTCTACAGGGAGTCTAATGAAAAACTGTTTTTT. The J gene is TRBJ1-4, the V gene TRBV29-1; a possible D gene is TRBD1 (6 bases). Germline V lookup: CDR1 SQVTM, CDR2 ANQGSEA. The V end lost 7 bases, the J end lost 3 bases, and 15 bases lay between the germline ends. This CDR3 has 14 amino acids.

This clonotype has ten or more counts. V and J are TRBV20-1 and TRBJ2-3, with 12 bases identical to TRBD2. The V and J ends lost 1 base and 5 bases, in that order; junction bases with no gene match: 10. CDR1 DFQATT and CDR2 SNEGSKA come from the germline V gene (reference sequence). The CDR3 spans 17 residues. The CDR3 protein is CSARAATLAGGQDTQYF. The CDR3 bases are TGCAGTGCTAGAGCCGCAACCCTAGCGGGAGGGCAAGATACGCAGTATTTT.

This clonotype was seen only once. The CDR3 DNA reads TGTGCCAGCAGCGTGAGTACCGGGACGCCGGCGGCAGAGACCCAGTACTTC. Translating gives CASSVSTGTPAAETQYF. The chain carries TRBV9 and TRBJ2-5; D could derive from TRBD1 or TRBD2 (5 bases each). Trimming removed 2 bases at V and 4 bases at J, with 21 bases between. This CDR3 has 17 amino acids. Germline V gene sequence: CDR1 SGDLS, CDR2 YYNGEE.

The chain joins TRBV6-6 to TRBJ1-1; 7 bases agree with TRBD1. V lost 2 bases, J lost 5 bases, and 11 bases stayed unmatched. There are 16 residues in the CDR3. Germline CDR1 reads MNHNY; CDR2 reads SVGAGI (reference sequence). The CDR3 DNA reads as TGTGCCAGCAGTTACAACCCGGGACAGTGGCTAACTGAAGCTTTCTTT. Translation: CASSYNPGQWLTEAFF.

The chain has TRBV25-1 and TRBJ2-1, with a weak D call TRBD2 (6 bases). The end of the DNA is better explained by TRBJ2-7, so the J call may be wrong. CDR1 MGHDK and CDR2 SYGVNS come from the germline V gene. The CDR3 has 15 residues. The DNA for the CDR3 is TGTGCCAGCAGTCCAACTGGGGACTTCAACTACGAGCAGTACTTC. As protein: CASSPTGDFNYEQYF.

The CDR3 is CATSDRWGRTNTGELFF. The DNA for the CDR3 is TGTGCCACCAGTGATCGATGGGGCAGGACGAACACCGGGGAGCTGTTTTTT. The chain combines TRBV24-1 with TRBJ2-2, with a possible D match to TRBD1 (5 bases). Germline V gene sequence: CDR1 KGHDR, CDR2 SFDVKD. The length of the CDR3 is 17 residues. Trimming removed 3 bases from V and 0 bases from J, with 13 bases in between.

V gene TRBV29-1 combines with J gene TRBJ2-1, with unresolved D. The CDR3 is 11 residues long. The V end was cut by 3 bases, the J end by 4 bases, with 4 bases between. Germline V lookup: CDR1 SQVTM, CDR2 ANQGSEA. The CDR3 DNA is TGCAGCGTTGACAAGTACAATGAGCAGTTCTTC. This encodes CSVDKYNEQFF.

This clonotype occurred a few times. This chain links TRBV12-3 or TRBV12-4 with TRBJ2-1; tentatively, D is TRBD2 (7 bases). The V end was cut by 7 bases, the J end by 5 bases, with 30 bases between. This CDR3 comprises 19 residues. CDR3 in amino acids: CASTSLRGVGSSGDNEQFF. The CDR3 DNA reads as TGTGCCAGCACCTCGTTGAGGGGGGTAGGGAGCAGCGGGGACAATGAGCAGTTCTTC.

Regarding this clonotype: A read error may account for a junction end that differs from germline. The CDR3 spells CSVEGLAGASEQFF. The CDR3, as DNA: TGCAGCGTGGAAGGACTAGCGGGAGCGAGTGAGCAGTTCTTC. The chain carries TRBV29-1 and TRBJ2-5; 13 bases match TRBD2. Gene TRBJ2-1 matches the end of the DNA better, so the J call may be wrong. CDR1 is SQVTM and CDR2 is ANQGSEA in the germline V gene. The CDR3 is 14 amino acids.

The V and J genes are TRBV28 and TRBJ2-5; perhaps TRBD1 as D (5 bases). The DNA end is more similar to TRBJ2-7, so the J call may be wrong. The CDR3 runs to 15 residues. The germline V gene has CDR1 MDHEN and CDR2 SYDVKM. The CDR3: CASSLPPQGSYEQYF. CDR3 in DNA: TGTGCCAGCAGTTTACCCCCCCAGGGCTCCTACGAGCAGTACTTC.